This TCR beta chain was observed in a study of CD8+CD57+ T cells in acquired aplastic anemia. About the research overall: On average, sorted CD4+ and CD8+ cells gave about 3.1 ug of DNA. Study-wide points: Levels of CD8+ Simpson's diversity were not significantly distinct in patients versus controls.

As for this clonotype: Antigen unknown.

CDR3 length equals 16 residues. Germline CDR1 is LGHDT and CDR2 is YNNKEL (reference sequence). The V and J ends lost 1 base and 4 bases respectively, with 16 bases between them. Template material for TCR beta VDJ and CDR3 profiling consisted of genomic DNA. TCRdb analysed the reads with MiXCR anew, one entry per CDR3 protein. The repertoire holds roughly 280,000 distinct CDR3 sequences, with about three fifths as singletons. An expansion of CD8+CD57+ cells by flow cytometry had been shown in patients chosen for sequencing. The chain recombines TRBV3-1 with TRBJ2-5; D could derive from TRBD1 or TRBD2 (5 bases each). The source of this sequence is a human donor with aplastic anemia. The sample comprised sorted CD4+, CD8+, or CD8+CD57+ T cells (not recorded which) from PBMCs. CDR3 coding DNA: TGTGCCAGCAGCCAAGGTTACGGGACCTCTGGAGAGACCCAGTACTTC. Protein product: CASSQGYGTSGETQYF.